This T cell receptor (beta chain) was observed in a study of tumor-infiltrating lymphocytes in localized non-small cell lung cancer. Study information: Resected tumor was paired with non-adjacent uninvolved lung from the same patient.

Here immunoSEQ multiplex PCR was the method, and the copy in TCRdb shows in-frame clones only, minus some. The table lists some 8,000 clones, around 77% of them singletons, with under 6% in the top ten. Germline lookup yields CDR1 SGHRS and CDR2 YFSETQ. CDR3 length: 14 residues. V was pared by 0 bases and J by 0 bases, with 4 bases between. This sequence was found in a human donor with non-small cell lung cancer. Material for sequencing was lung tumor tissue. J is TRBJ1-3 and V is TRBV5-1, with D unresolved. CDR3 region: CASSLGASGNTIYF. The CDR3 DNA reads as TGCGCCAGCAGCTTGGGGGCCTCTGGAAACACCATATATTTT.